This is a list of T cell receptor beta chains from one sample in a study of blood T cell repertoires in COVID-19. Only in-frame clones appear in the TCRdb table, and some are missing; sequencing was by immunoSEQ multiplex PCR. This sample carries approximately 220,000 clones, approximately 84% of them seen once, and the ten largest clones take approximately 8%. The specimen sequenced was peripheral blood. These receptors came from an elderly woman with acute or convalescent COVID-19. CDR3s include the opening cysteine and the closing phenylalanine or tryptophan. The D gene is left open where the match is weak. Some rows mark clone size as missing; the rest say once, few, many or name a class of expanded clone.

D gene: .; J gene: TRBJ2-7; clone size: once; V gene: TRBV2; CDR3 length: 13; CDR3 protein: CASSEGPFQVQYF; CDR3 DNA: TGTGCCAGCAGTGAAGGGCCCTTTCAAGTCCAGTACTTC
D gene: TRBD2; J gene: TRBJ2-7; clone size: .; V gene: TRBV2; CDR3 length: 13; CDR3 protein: CASGGDLTYEQYF; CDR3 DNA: TGTGCCAGCGGGGGGGATCTGACTTACGAGCAGTACTTC
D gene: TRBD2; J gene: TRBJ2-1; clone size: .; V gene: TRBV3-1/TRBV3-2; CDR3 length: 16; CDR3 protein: CASARLAGSTFPRQFF; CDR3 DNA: TGTGCCAGCGCTCGACTAGCGGGGAGTACCTTTCCGCGGCAGTTCTTC
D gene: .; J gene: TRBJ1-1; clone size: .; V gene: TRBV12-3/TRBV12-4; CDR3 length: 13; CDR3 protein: CASSAGANTEAFF; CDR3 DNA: TGTGCCAGCAGCGCGGGGGCGAACACTGAAGCTTTCTTT
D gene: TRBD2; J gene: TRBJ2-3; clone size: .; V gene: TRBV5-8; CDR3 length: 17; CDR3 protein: CASSPGLAGIFSDTQYF; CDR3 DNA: TGTGCCAGCAGCCCGGGACTAGCGGGAATCTTCTCAGATACGCAGTATTTT
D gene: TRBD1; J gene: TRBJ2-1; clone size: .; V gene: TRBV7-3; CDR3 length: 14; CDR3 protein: CASSLTHRGTEQFF; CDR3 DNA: TGTGCCAGCAGCTTAACCCACAGGGGGACTGAGCAGTTCTTC
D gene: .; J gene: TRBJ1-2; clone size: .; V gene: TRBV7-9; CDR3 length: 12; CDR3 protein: CAIPTGEHGYTF; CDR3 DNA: TGTGCCATCCCGACAGGAGAACATGGCTACACCTTC
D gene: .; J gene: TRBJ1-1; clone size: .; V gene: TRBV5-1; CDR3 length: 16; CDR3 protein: CASSPAGKSPNTEAFF; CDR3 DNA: TGCGCCAGCAGCCCGGCAGGCAAATCACCGAACACTGAAGCTTTCTTT
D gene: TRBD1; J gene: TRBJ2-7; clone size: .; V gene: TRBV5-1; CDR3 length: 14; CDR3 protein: CASNEQGGSYEQYF; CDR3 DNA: TGCGCCAGCAACGAACAGGGGGGCAGCTACGAGCAGTACTTC
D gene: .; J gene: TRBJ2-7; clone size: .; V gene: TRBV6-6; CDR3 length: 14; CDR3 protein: CASSTGLNMGEQYF; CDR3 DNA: TGTGCCAGCAGTACCGGACTAAATATGGGCGAGCAGTACTTC
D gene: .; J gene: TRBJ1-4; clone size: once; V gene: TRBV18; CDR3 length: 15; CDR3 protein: CASSPTRPGNEKLFF; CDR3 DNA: TGTGCCAGCTCACCAACGCGTCCTGGTAATGAAAAACTGTTTTTT
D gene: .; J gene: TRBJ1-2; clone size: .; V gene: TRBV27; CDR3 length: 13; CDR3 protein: CASSPATEYGYTF; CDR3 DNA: TGTGCCAGCAGTCCTGCGACGGAGTATGGCTACACCTTC
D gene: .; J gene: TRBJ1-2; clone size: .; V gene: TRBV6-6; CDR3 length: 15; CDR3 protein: CASSSRSGEKGGYTF; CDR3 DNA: TGTGCCAGCAGTAGTCGATCAGGGGAAAAGGGGGGCTACACCTTC
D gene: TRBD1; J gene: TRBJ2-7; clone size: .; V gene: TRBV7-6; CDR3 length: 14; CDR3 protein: CASSLGRTGVEQYF; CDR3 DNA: TGTGCCAGCAGCTTAGGGAGGACAGGGGTTGAGCAGTACTTC
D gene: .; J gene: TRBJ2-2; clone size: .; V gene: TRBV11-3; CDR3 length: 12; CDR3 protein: CASSRGSGELFF; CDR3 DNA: TGTGCCAGCAGCCGGGGGTCCGGGGAGCTGTTTTTT
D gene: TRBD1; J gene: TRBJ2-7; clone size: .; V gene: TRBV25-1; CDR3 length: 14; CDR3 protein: CASSEYGDRAGQYF; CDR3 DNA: TGTGCCAGCAGTGAATACGGGGACAGGGCTGGGCAGTACTTC
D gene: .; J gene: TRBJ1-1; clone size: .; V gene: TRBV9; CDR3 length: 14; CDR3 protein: CASSVVAEAAEAFF; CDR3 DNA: TGTGCCAGCAGCGTAGTGGCGGAGGCCGCTGAAGCTTTCTTT
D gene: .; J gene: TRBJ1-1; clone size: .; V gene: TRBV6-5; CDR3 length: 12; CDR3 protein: CASSTMNTEAFF; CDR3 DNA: TGTGCCAGCTCCACAATGAACACTGAAGCTTTCTTT
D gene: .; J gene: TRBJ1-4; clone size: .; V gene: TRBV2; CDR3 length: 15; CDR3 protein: CASRDGLATNEKLFF; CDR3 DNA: TGTGCCAGCAGGGACGGACTCGCAACTAATGAAAAACTGTTTTTT
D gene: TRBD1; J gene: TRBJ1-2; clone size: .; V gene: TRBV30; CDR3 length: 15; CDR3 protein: CAWTTPGTGRYGYTF; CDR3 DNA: TGTGCCTGGACCACCCCCGGGACAGGGAGGTATGGCTACACCTTC
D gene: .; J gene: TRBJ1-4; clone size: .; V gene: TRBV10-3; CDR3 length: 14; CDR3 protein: CAISEKGGNEKLFF; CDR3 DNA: TGTGCCATCAGTGAAAAGGGAGGGAATGAAAAACTGTTTTTT
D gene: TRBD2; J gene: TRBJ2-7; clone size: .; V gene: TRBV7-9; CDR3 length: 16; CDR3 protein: CASSSLRGGSSYEQYF; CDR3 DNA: TGTGCCAGCAGCTCCCTCCGGGGGGGGAGCTCCTACGAGCAGTACTTC
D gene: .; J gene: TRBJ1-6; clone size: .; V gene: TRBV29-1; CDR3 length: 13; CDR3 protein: CSVGRARDSPLHF; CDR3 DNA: TGCAGCGTGGGCAGAGCGCGGGACTCACCCCTCCACTTT
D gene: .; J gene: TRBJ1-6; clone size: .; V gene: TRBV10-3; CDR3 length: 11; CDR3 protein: CAIGGPSPLHF; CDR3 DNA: TGTGCCATCGGTGGGCCCTCACCCCTCCACTTT
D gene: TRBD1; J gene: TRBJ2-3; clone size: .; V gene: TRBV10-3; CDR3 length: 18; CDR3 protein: CAISESPLRQGITDTQYF; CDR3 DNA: TGTGCCATCAGTGAGTCTCCCCTTCGACAGGGGATCACAGATACGCAGTATTTT
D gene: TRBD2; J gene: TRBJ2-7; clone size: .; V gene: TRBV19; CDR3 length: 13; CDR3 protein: CASSGLAGVEQYF; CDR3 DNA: TGTGCCAGTAGTGGACTAGCGGGAGTCGAGCAGTACTTC
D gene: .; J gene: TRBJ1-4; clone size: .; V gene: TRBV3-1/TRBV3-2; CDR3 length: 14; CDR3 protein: CASSRGQPNEKLFF; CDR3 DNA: TGTGCCAGCAGCCGAGGACAGCCTAATGAAAAACTGTTTTTT
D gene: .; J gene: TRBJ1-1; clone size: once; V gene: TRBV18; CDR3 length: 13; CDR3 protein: CASSPNANRGAFF; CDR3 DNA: TGTGCCAGCTCACCCAACGCTAATAGGGGTGCTTTCTTT
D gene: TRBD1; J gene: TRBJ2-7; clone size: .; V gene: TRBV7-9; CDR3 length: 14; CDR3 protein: CASTVGTGNYEQYF; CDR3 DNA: TGTGCCAGCACCGTAGGGACAGGGAACTACGAGCAGTACTTC
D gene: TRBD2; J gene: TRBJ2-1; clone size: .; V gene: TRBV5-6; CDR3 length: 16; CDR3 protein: CASSSRGLTLFNEQFF; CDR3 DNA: TGTGCCAGCAGCTCGCGGGGACTAACCCTTTTCAATGAGCAGTTCTTC